The next 22 T cell receptor beta chains were all read from a single sample in a study of human T cells and chemical hapten exposure. In TCRdb, the RACE reads were re-called with MiXCR into one record per CDR3 protein. The sample records hundreds of thousands of distinct CDR3 sequences, about 6% being singletons. Regarding time point: patch test 2, 6 weeks after DPC sensitization. The treatment denotes: therapeutic diphenylcyclopropenone sensitization with weekly scalp DPC. Sequenced here: whole blood, sampled in connection with sensitization to the hapten diphenylcyclopropenone (DPC). Receptor source: a woman younger than 35 with alopecia areata. Some clones in this sample may be carry-over from other donors' samples.

J is TRBJ1-5 and V is TRBV6-4, with 7 bases aligning to TRBD1. The germline V gene has CDR1 MRHNA and CDR2 SNTAGT. J was trimmed by 4 bases and V by 2 bases; bases with no gene match: 8. The CDR3 length is 16 residues. The CDR3 reads CASSDPGQAGNQPQHF. CDR3 in DNA: TGTGCCAGCAGTGACCCCGGACAGGCGGGGAATCAGCCCCAGCATTTT.

There are many counts of this clonotype. The chain recombines TRBV10-3 with TRBJ2-4; TRBD2 agrees at 7 bases. The CDR3 totals 16 residues. Germline assignment: CDR1 ENHRY and CDR2 SYGVKD. With 4 bases clipped from V and 0 bases from J, the junction kept 6 bases outside the gene matches. The CDR3 bases are TGTGCCATCAGTGCGGCGGGGGATCTAGCCAAAAACATTCAGTACTTC. Its protein is CAISAAGDLAKNIQYF.

This clonotype was counted ten times or more. The chain is built from TRBV10-2 and TRBJ1-1; D call uncertain. The germline gives CDR1 WSHSY, CDR2 SAAADI. The CDR3 length is 13 residues. V lost 11 bases to trimming and J lost 5 bases, with 18 bases between them. DNA for the CDR3: TGCGCCGCCCATCGCCAAGGCAGAACTGAAGCTTTCTTT. This codes for CAAHRQGRTEAFF.

This clonotype was detected ten times or more. The rearrangement links TRBV6-6 to TRBJ1-4, with D unclear. CDR1 is MNHNY and CDR2 is SVGAGI in the germline V gene (reference sequence). Trimming removed 10 bases at V and 13 bases at J, with 13 bases between. The CDR3 sequence is 10 residues long. The CDR3 DNA reads as TGTGCCACCTTGAATGAGGGACTGTTTTTT. It is translated as CATLNEGLFF.

The sample holds a few counts of this clonotype. Here the CDR3 reads CASRRDAPSYEQYF. CDR3 DNA sequence: TGTGCCAGCAGACGGGACGCTCCCTCCTACGAGCAGTACTTC. This chain uses TRBV2 with TRBJ2-7; D is possibly TRBD1 or TRBD2 (5 bases each). The CDR3 is 14 residues long. Germline V lookup: CDR1 SNHLY, CDR2 FYNNEI. The V end was cut by 6 bases, the J end by 0 bases, with 12 bases between.

In this sample, this clonotype turned up a few times. A read error may account for a junction end that differs from germline. The chain couples TRBV4-3 to TRBJ2-3; D gene unclear. Looked up from germline, CDR1 is LGHNA and CDR2 is YSLEER. The CDR3 is made up of 14 amino acids. The CDR3 DNA sequence: TGCACCAGCAGCCAAACACTATGGGCAGATACGCAGTATTTT. This translates into CTSSQTLWADTQYF.

The gene calls are TRBV28 and TRBJ1-2, with D perhaps matching TRBD1 (6 bases). V lost 5 bases, J lost 0 bases, and 13 bases lay in between. Germline assignment: CDR1 MDHEN and CDR2 SYDVKM. This CDR3 spans 15 amino acids. For the CDR3, the DNA is TGTGCCAGCAGTCCCCACAGGGTGTCTAACTATGGCTACACCTTC. It yields the protein CASSPHRVSNYGYTF.

This clonotype has ten or more counts. The J gene is TRBJ1-4, the V gene TRBV7-9; D is undetermined. CDR3 length: 15 residues. Germline V gene lookup returns CDR1 SEHNR and CDR2 FQNEAQ (reference sequence). V lost 5 bases and J 5 bases, leaving 15 bases between the germline ends. The CDR3 spells CASSPSEAANEKLFF. The CDR3, as DNA: TGTGCCAGCAGCCCCTCAGAGGCGGCGAATGAAAAACTGTTTTTT.

This clonotype was recorded at least ten times. The chain is built from TRBV6-1 and TRBJ2-7, with 8 bases that match TRBD1. Germline values: CDR1 MNHNS, CDR2 SASEGT. The CDR3 has 15 amino acids. V trimming: 4 bases; J trimming: 9 bases; junction bases outside the gene matches: 14. CDR3 sequence (DNA): TGTGCCAGCAGTGGCCCCGGGACAGGAGTCTATAGGCAGTACTTC. Translation: CASSGPGTGVYRQYF.

The chain carries TRBV12-3 or TRBV12-4 and TRBJ2-1; no clear D gene. The CDR3 spans 14 residues. V was pared by 6 bases and J by 6 bases, with 15 bases between. The CDR3 loop reads CASSSGPAGNEQFF. The CDR3 DNA sequence: TGTGCCAGCAGCTCCGGACCCGCCGGCAATGAGCAGTTCTTC.

This clonotype has a count of ten or more. The chain has TRBV20-1 and TRBJ2-3; D is possibly TRBD2 (6 bases). The CDR3 is 13 residues long. The V end was cut by 3 bases, the J end by 0 bases, with 7 bases between. In germline, CDR1 is DFQATT, CDR2 SNEGSKA (reference sequence). The CDR3 DNA is TGCAGTGCTAGGGGACTCAGCACAGATACGCAGTATTTT. As protein: CSARGLSTDTQYF.

This clonotype was seen at least ten times. The CDR3 DNA follows: TGTGCCAGCACCCCAGGTTTGGGACTAGCGGGGGGGCAGAGCACAGATACGCAGTATTTT. Amino acid sequence: CASTPGLGLAGGQSTDTQYF. The chain uses TRBV7-2 and TRBJ2-3, with 16 positions matching TRBD2. The V and J ends lost 7 bases and 0 bases, in that order; junction bases with no gene match: 13. The CDR3 consists of 20 residues. Per germline, CDR1 SGHTA and CDR2 FQGNSA.

This clonotype was detected many times. The V gene is TRBV29-1, the J gene TRBJ2-3, with 9 bases aligning to TRBD1. The CDR3 runs 17 residues. Germline V gene sequence: CDR1 SQVTM, CDR2 ANQGSEA. Trimming at V came to 7 bases and at J to 1 base, leaving 15 bases not matched to a gene. The CDR3 reads CSATGTGKVLGTDTQYF. Written as DNA, the CDR3 is TGCAGCGCCACCGGGACAGGGAAGGTTCTGGGCACAGATACGCAGTATTTT.

This clonotype has just a few counts. J is TRBJ2-3 and V is TRBV7-6, with 16 bases matching TRBD2. The CDR3 is 17 amino acids. The V gene's germline CDR1 is SGHVS and CDR2 FNYEAQ. V dropped 5 bases and J dropped 2; count of bases not matched to a gene: 4. CDR3 amino acids: CASSPGTSGGATDTQYF. In DNA form, the CDR3 reads TGTGCCAGCAGCCCCGGGACTAGCGGGGGGGCCACAGATACGCAGTATTTT.

This clonotype was observed a handful of times. The J gene is TRBJ1-5, the V gene TRBV19, with 9 positions matching TRBD1. Germline CDR1 is LNHDA and CDR2 is SQIVND (reference sequence). The CDR3 spans 16 residues. The J segment lost 2 bases and the V segment lost 5 bases, leaving 7 bases of the junction unmatched. DNA for the CDR3: TGTGCCAGTAGTGACCCGGGACAGGGAGGCAATCAGCCCCAGCATTTT. Encoded protein: CASSDPGQGGNQPQHF.

Here the CDR3 reads CASSVGSNPGPTQYF. The DNA of the CDR3 is TGTGCCAGCAGCGTAGGGTCTAACCCAGGGCCGACCCAGTACTTC. The chain joins TRBV9 to TRBJ2-5, with D tentatively TRBD1 (5 bases). V lost 0 bases, J lost 7 bases, and 16 bases lay in between. The CDR3 is 15 amino acids. In germline, CDR1 is SGDLS, CDR2 YYNGEE.

In its sample, this clonotype was seen a few times. This chain uses TRBV4-3 with TRBJ2-1; the match to TRBD2 covers 9 bases. The CDR3 runs to 17 residues. Per germline, CDR1 LGHNA and CDR2 YSLEER. The junction had 5 bases not matched to a gene; V was cut back by 0 bases and J by 2 bases. The CDR3 loop is CASSQDSGGGAYNEQFF. CDR3 nucleotides: TGCGCCAGCAGCCAAGATAGCGGGGGCGGCGCCTACAATGAGCAGTTCTTC.

This clonotype has at least ten counts. This chain uses TRBV20-1 with TRBJ1-2; no clear D. The CDR3 totals 14 residues. V was cut by 2 bases and J by 4 bases, with 14 bases left in between. Germline CDR1 is DFQATT and CDR2 is SNEGSKA (reference sequence). The CDR3 sequence is CSARSDLFGYGYTF. CDR3 in DNA: TGCAGTGCTAGATCGGACCTTTTTGGCTATGGCTACACCTTC.

This clonotype was recorded many times. This chain links TRBV28 with TRBJ1-6; D not resolved. Germline V gene data show CDR1 as MDHEN and CDR2 as SYDVKM. V was shortened by 5 bases and J by 9 bases, with 17 bases between the two germline ends. The CDR3 runs to 15 residues. The CDR3, as DNA: TGTGCCAGCAGTCCCCCCACCACGCCAGGTTCACCCCTCCACTTT. Amino acid sequence: CASSPPTTPGSPLHF.

This clonotype has only a few counts. This rearrangement joins TRBV12-5 to TRBJ2-7, with D perhaps TRBD1 or TRBD2 (6 bases each). Germline V gene sequence: CDR1 LGHNT, CDR2 FRNRAP. The germline V and J ends were trimmed by 0 bases and 2 bases, with 17 bases remaining between them. The CDR3 runs 17 residues. The CDR3 loop is CASGLVVQGGEPYEQYF. For the CDR3, the DNA is TGTGCTAGTGGTTTGGTAGTACAGGGCGGGGAGCCCTACGAGCAGTACTTC.

This clonotype showed up just a few times. The chain carries TRBV6-6 and TRBJ2-7, with D possibly being TRBD1 or TRBD2 (5 bases each). With 2 bases removed from V and 6 bases from J, the gap between germline ends came to 11 bases. CDR3 length: 13 amino acids. Looked up from germline, CDR1 is MNHNY and CDR2 is SVGAGI (reference sequence). CDR3 DNA sequence: TGTGCCAGCAGTTACGAGGGAAGGGGCGAGCAGTACTTC. It translates to CASSYEGRGEQYF.

The rearrangement joins TRBV6-6 to TRBJ1-5; TRBD1 might be the D (5 bases). Germline CDR1 MNHNY, CDR2 SVGAGI (reference sequence). The CDR3 has 15 residues. The germline V and J ends were trimmed by 2 bases and 0 bases, with 8 bases remaining between them. This chain's CDR3 is CASSYRGTSNQPQHF. The CDR3 DNA follows: TGTGCCAGCAGTTACAGGGGTACTAGCAATCAGCCCCAGCATTTT.